Shown below are 10 T cell receptor beta chains from a single sample sequenced in a study of blood T cells in healthy people across ages. The use of a sample-barcoded 5' primer and a J-beta primer mix characterized a second PCR of about 6 to 11 cycles. TCRdb re-called the 5' RACE reads with MiXCR, one entry per CDR3 protein. The table includes fewer than 1 million distinct CDR3 sequences, around 45% detected once. What was sequenced was blood. The source of these receptors is a man aged 55 to 70 in good health.

This clonotype was counted between two and nine times. The V gene is TRBV27, the J gene TRBJ2-7; 9 bases are a match to TRBD2. CDR3 size: 17 residues. Germline trimming cut 2 bases from V and 1 base from J; bases unmatched to any gene: 9. The V gene's germline CDR1 is MNHEY and CDR2 SMNVEV (reference sequence). CDR3 residues: CASSLIGALAGSYEQYF. CDR3 DNA: TGTGCCAGCAGTTTAATCGGTGCTCTAGCGGGGTCCTACGAGCAGTACTTC.

The genes are TRBV7-9 and TRBJ2-3; TRBD1 matches at 9 bases. Germline assignment: CDR1 SEHNR and CDR2 FQNEAQ (reference sequence). The CDR3 is 14 amino acids. The J segment lost 3 bases and the V segment lost 6 bases, leaving 4 bases of the junction unmatched. This CDR3 is CASSKGQGTDTQYF. The CDR3 nucleotides are TGTGCCAGCAGTAAGGGACAGGGTACAGATACGCAGTATTTT.

The chain couples TRBV15 to TRBJ1-5; unclear D gene. V lost 3 bases and J lost 4, with 10 bases in between. Germline loops: CDR1 LNHNV, CDR2 YYDKDF (reference sequence). There are 14 residues in the CDR3. CDR3 nucleotide sequence: TGTGCCACCAGCAGGAATTGGGGTAATCAGCCCCAGCATTTT. This codes for CATSRNWGNQPQHF.

CDR3 region: CASSLSAGGPGEQFF. CDR3 DNA: TGTGCCAGCAGTTTATCAGCGGGGGGGCCCGGTGAGCAGTTCTTC. V gene TRBV12-3 or TRBV12-4 combines with J gene TRBJ2-1, with 10 bases matching TRBD2. V dropped 2 bases and J dropped 9; count of bases not matched to a gene: 7. The CDR3 loop spans 15 amino acids.

V is TRBV20-1 and J is TRBJ2-3, with TRBD1 matching over 8 bases. V was pared by 0 bases and J by 5 bases, with 7 bases of the junction left unmatched. Germline V lookup: CDR1 DFQATT, CDR2 SNEGSKA (reference sequence). The CDR3 is made up of 15 amino acids. CDR3 in DNA: TGCAGTGCTAGAGATTTGACAGGGGATAAAGATACGCAGTATTTT. Translated: CSARDLTGDKDTQYF.

The V and J genes are TRBV20-1 and TRBJ2-1, with no clear D. The V gene's germline CDR1 is DFQATT and CDR2 SNEGSKA (reference sequence). The CDR3 extends over 13 amino acids. The V end lost 0 bases, the J end lost 6 bases, and 9 bases lay between the germline ends. The CDR3 protein is CSAREHRRNEQFF. Written as DNA, the CDR3 is TGCAGTGCTAGAGAGCATAGGCGCAATGAGCAGTTCTTC.

This chain uses TRBV7-9 with TRBJ2-7; 8 bases are a match to TRBD1. This CDR3 has 16 amino acids. Trimming at V came to 1 base and at J to 2 bases, leaving 7 bases not matched to a gene. Germline lookup yields CDR1 SEHNR and CDR2 FQNEAQ (reference sequence). The CDR3 DNA reads as TGTGCCAGCAGCTTAGTTGTGGGACAGGTCCCCTACGAGCAGTACTTC. Its translation: CASSLVVGQVPYEQYF. Filled out from reference TRBV7-9 and TRBJ2-7, the complete variable domain reads DTGVSQNPRHKITKRGQNVTFRCDPISEHNRLYWYRQTLGQGPEFLTYFQNEAQLEKSRLLSDRFSAERPKGSFSTLEIQRTEQGDSAMYLCASSLVVGQVPYEQYFGPGTRLTVT.

To note about this clonotype: Likely a read error: the CDR3 ends without its conserved phenylalanine or tryptophan. This chain links TRBV15 with TRBJ1-1; 7 nucleotides match TRBD1. The CDR3 contains 14 residues. The junction had 5 bases not matched to a gene; V was cut back by 2 bases and J by 5 bases. Germline V gene sequence: CDR1 LNHNV, CDR2 YYDKDF (reference sequence). CDR3 DNA: TGTGCCACCAGCAGATCAGGGGGGAAGACTGAAGCTTTCGTT. This sequence encodes CATSRSGGKTEAFV.

J is TRBJ1-5 and V is TRBV29-1; TRBD1 aligns across 11 bases. Germline V CDR1 and CDR2: SQVTM, ANQGSEA. The CDR3 has 14 amino acids. V gave up 4 bases and J gave up 6 bases; unmatched junction bases: 5. CDR3 residues: CSVVEGTGGQPQHF. CDR3 DNA sequence: TGCAGCGTTGTTGAAGGGACAGGGGGTCAGCCCCAGCATTTT.

This clonotype was counted between two and nine times. The chain recombines TRBV13 with TRBJ2-1; weak D call: TRBD2 (6 bases). CDR1 is PRHDT and CDR2 is FYEKMQ in the germline V gene (reference sequence). The ends were cut back, 4 bases at V and 8 bases at J, with 24 bases in the middle. This CDR3 region has 17 residues. CDR3 DNA sequence: TGTGCCAGCAGCTCCGAAGGTAGACTAGGGGTCCGAGATGAGCAGTTCTTC. It translates to CASSSEGRLGVRDEQFF.